Presented here are 2 T cell receptor beta chains from one specimen sequenced in a study of blood T cell repertoires in COVID-19. Here immunoSEQ multiplex PCR was the method, and the copy in TCRdb shows in-frame clones only, minus some. The table lists fewer than 250,000 clones, about 87% of them singletons. What was sequenced was peripheral blood. The receptors were sampled from a man in his sixties or seventies with acute or convalescent COVID-19.

The V call is TRBV11-3, the J call TRBJ2-3, with D perhaps matching TRBD2 (5 bases). V dropped 2 bases and J dropped 4 bases, with 13 bases sitting between them. Germline CDR1 is SGHNT and CDR2 is YENEEA. The CDR3 runs to 15 residues. CDR3 sequence reads: CASSLTSGVADTQYF. CDR3 DNA: TGTGCCAGCAGCTTAACGTCCGGGGTAGCAGATACGCAGTATTTT.

The V and J genes are TRBV5-4 and TRBJ1-2; the match to TRBD1 covers 7 bases. Germline V gene data show CDR1 as SGHNT and CDR2 as YYREEE (reference sequence). The CDR3 spans 13 residues. V lost 2 bases and J lost 3; bases outside the gene matches: 1. CDR3 in DNA: TGTGCCAGCAGCTTAGACAGGGACTATGGCTACACCTTC. Translating it yields CASSLDRDYGYTF.